A single sample is the source of the 29 T cell receptor beta chains below, sequenced in a study of T cell repertoires in cytomegalovirus infection. Their cognate antigens are unknown. TCRdb reprocessed the reads with MiXCR, giving one entry per CDR3 protein. The sample has some 110,000 distinct CDR3 sequences; around 10% are singletons. The specimen sequenced was PBMCs, sequenced either directly or after in vitro stimulation (not recorded which). These TCRs come from a human donor in good health (CMV status not recorded). Some clones in this sample may be carry-over from other donors' samples.

This chain connects TRBV20-1 to TRBJ2-3; 15 bases line up with TRBD2. CDR3 length equals 16 residues. Germline V lookup: CDR1 DFQATT, CDR2 SNEGSKA (reference sequence). V lost 5 bases, J lost 7 bases, and 10 bases stayed unmatched. CDR3 DNA sequence: TGCAGTGCTCCCCGGACTAGCGGGAGGGCCGGGAATACGCAGTATTTT. Protein product: CSAPRTSGRAGNTQYF.

The chain recombines TRBV24-1 with TRBJ2-2; D ambiguous. The CDR3 covers 15 residues. V gave up 3 bases and J gave up 6 bases, with 13 bases separating them. Germline CDR1 KGHDR, CDR2 SFDVKD. The CDR3 sequence is CATSDTEKVPGELFF. CDR3 coding DNA: TGTGCCACCAGTGATACTGAAAAAGTACCCGGGGAGCTGTTTTTT.

This clonotype occurred many times. The chain joins TRBV4-3 to TRBJ1-2; 7 positions match TRBD1. The V and J ends lost 1 base and 6 bases, in that order; junction bases with no gene match: 8. CDR3 length equals 15 residues. CDR1 and CDR2 (germline): LGHNA, YSLEER. CDR3 in DNA: TGCGCCAGCAGCCAAGCACAGACAGGGCGAAATGGCTACACCTTC. Encoded protein: CASSQAQTGRNGYTF.

Ten or more counts support this clonotype. The genes are TRBV7-2 and TRBJ1-6; 7 nucleotides agree with TRBD1. The CDR3 is 14 amino acids. The V gene's germline CDR1 is SGHTA and CDR2 FQGNSA. V lost 7 bases, J lost 9 bases, and 9 bases stayed unmatched. CDR3 sequence reads: CASTLTGSSSPLHF. The CDR3 DNA reads TGTGCCAGCACCCTGACAGGGTCGAGTTCACCCCTCCACTTT.

In this sample, this clonotype turned up many times. This chain links TRBV7-2 with TRBJ1-5; D not resolved. The germline gives CDR1 SGHTA, CDR2 FQGNSA. This CDR3 spans 15 amino acids. Trimming cost V 5 bases and J 5 bases, with 16 bases left between them. CDR3 amino acids: CASSHGPTRDQPQHF. The CDR3 nucleotides read TGTGCCAGCAGCCACGGGCCCACTAGGGATCAGCCCCAGCATTTT. Supplemented by reference TRBV7-2 and TRBJ1-5, the full variable domain reads GAGVSQSPSNKVTEKGKDVELRCDPISGHTALYWYRQSLGQGLEFLIYFQGNSAPDKSGLPSDRFSAERTGGSVSTLTIQRTQQEDSAVYLCASSHGPTRDQPQHFGDGTRLSIL.

The table lists this clonotype with many counts. The rearrangement joins TRBV7-9 to TRBJ1-2; no reliable D call. Germline assignment: CDR1 SEHNR and CDR2 FQNEAQ (reference sequence). CDR3 length: 16 amino acids. V was clipped by 1 base and J by 0 bases, with 12 bases between them. The CDR3 loop is CASSLDAAVANYGYTF. In nucleotides, the CDR3 is TGTGCCAGCAGCTTAGATGCGGCAGTAGCTAACTATGGCTACACCTTC.

The J gene is TRBJ1-5, the V gene TRBV6-2 or TRBV6-3, with a tentative D call TRBD1 (5 bases). This CDR3 region has 12 residues. V was clipped by 2 bases and J by 11 bases, with 10 bases between them. CDR1 is MNHEY, CDR2 SVGEGT, per germline. Written as DNA, the CDR3 is TGTGCCAGCAGTTACCAGGGAATAGCCCAGCATTTT. Translated: CASSYQGIAQHF.

This clonotype was picked up a small number of times. The chain recombines TRBV7-2 with TRBJ2-7; D remains unclear. The germline CDR1 and CDR2 sequences are SGHTA and FQGNSA. Trimming took 2 bases from V and 5 from J, leaving 10 bases between them. CDR3 length: 13 residues. CDR3 protein: CASSLLGWNEQYF. CDR3 in DNA: TGTGCCAGCAGCTTATTGGGTTGGAACGAGCAGTACTTC.

In the case of this clonotype: A read error is possible here, since a much larger clone lies one base away. The gene calls are TRBV7-2 and TRBJ1-2; TRBD1 matches 7 bases. The CDR3 loop spans 13 amino acids. CDR1 and CDR2 from the germline V gene are SGHTA and FQGNSA. The CDR3 protein is CASSSGQLYGFTF. The CDR3 coding sequence is TGTGCCAGCAGCTCGGGACAGCTCTATGGCTTCACCTTC. Combining the CDR3 with reference TRBV7-2 and TRBJ1-2 gives the whole variable domain GAGVSQSPSNKVTEKGKDVELRCDPISGHTALYWYRQSLGQGLEFLIYFQGNSAPDKSGLPSDRFSAERTGGSVSTLTIQRTQQEDSAVYLCASSSGQLYGFTFGSGTRLTVV.

This clonotype was observed many times. The chain couples TRBV11-2 to TRBJ2-7; 7 bases fit TRBD1. V lost 5 bases and J lost 0; bases outside the gene matches: 7. The CDR3 is 15 amino acids. Germline CDR1 and CDR2: SGHAT and FQNNGV. The DNA for the CDR3 is TGTGCCAGCAGCCCACAGGGGTCCGTCTCCTACGAGCAGTACTTC. Protein: CASSPQGSVSYEQYF.

With respect to this clonotype: This could be a read error, since a much larger clone is one nucleotide away. The gene calls are TRBV6-2 or TRBV6-3 and TRBJ2-7; TRBD1 is a possible D gene (5 bases). Germline loops: CDR1 MNHEY, CDR2 SVGEGT. V was shortened by 4 bases and J by 0 bases, with 13 bases between the two germline ends. CDR3 size: 15 residues. The CDR3 region has the DNA TGTGCCAGCAGTTCAGCAGGGTCAAGCTCCTACGAGCAGTACTTC. Translating gives CASSSAGSSSYEQYF.

Many counts were recorded for this clonotype. The chain employs TRBV7-2 and TRBJ2-2; TRBD2 matches at 9 bases. Per germline, CDR1 SGHTA and CDR2 FQGNSA. The CDR3 loop spans 16 amino acids. J gave up 4 bases and V 3 bases, and 6 bases lay outside the gene matches. Here the CDR3 reads CASSFIAGAITGELFF. CDR3 nucleotides: TGTGCCAGCAGCTTTATAGCGGGAGCGATCACCGGGGAGCTGTTTTTT.

This clonotype was counted a few times. The chain carries TRBV6-2 or TRBV6-3 and TRBJ1-1, with a possible D match to TRBD1 (5 bases). CDR1 MNHEY and CDR2 SVGEGT come from the germline V gene. The length of the CDR3 is 14 residues. V lost 1 base to trimming and J lost 5 bases, with 11 bases between them. CDR3 sequence: CASSYWGEETEAFF. The CDR3 DNA reads TGTGCCAGCAGTTACTGGGGGGAGGAAACTGAAGCTTTCTTT.

This clonotype was detected only a few times. This rearrangement joins TRBV14 to TRBJ2-1; tentatively, D is TRBD1 (5 bases). This CDR3 region has 14 residues. Trimming shortened V by 1 base and J by 6 bases, and 10 bases separated the two germline ends. Per germline, CDR1 SGHDN and CDR2 FVKESK. The CDR3 reads CASSQGQGGNEQFF. CDR3 nucleotides: TGTGCCAGCAGCCAAGGCCAGGGCGGCAATGAGCAGTTCTTC.

The sample holds many counts of this clonotype. V and J are TRBV19 and TRBJ1-1; no firm D call. This CDR3 region has 14 residues. Germline V gene sequence: CDR1 LNHDA, CDR2 SQIVND (reference sequence). Trimming took 5 bases from V and 1 from J, leaving 11 bases between them. DNA for the CDR3: TGTGCCAGTAGTTACCCAGGTGGGAACACTGAAGCTTTCTTT. Translated: CASSYPGGNTEAFF.

There are many counts of this clonotype. V is TRBV28 and J is TRBJ1-1; no firm D call. The CDR3 covers 16 residues. Germline V gene data show CDR1 as MDHEN and CDR2 as SYDVKM. V lost 3 bases to trimming and J lost 0 bases, with 14 bases between them. This chain's CDR3 is CASSLFGRLMNTEAFF. CDR3 nucleotides: TGTGCCAGCAGTTTGTTCGGCAGACTAATGAACACTGAAGCTTTCTTT.

This clonotype was observed a few times. The J gene is TRBJ2-2, the V gene TRBV7-2; 8 positions match TRBD1. V gave up 5 bases and J gave up 4 bases; unmatched junction bases: 3. The germline V gene has CDR1 SGHTA and CDR2 FQGNSA. The CDR3 loop spans 14 amino acids. In nucleotides, the CDR3 is TGTGCCAGCAGCAACGGACAGGGCACCGGGGAGCTGTTTTTT. Protein sequence: CASSNGQGTGELFF.

Turning to this clonotype: A read error is possible here, since a much larger clone lies one base away. This sequence joins TRBV6-1 and TRBJ1-5, with D maybe TRBD1 (6 bases). The germline gives CDR1 MNHNS, CDR2 SASEGT. The CDR3 consists of 16 residues. Deletions cut 4 bases from V and 0 bases from J, with 13 bases between. DNA for the CDR3: TGTGCCAGCAGTGGTGGGACAATTTATAGCAATCAGCCCCAGCATTTT. Amino acids: CASSGGTIYSNQPQHF.

The J gene is TRBJ1-6, the V gene TRBV14; D unclear. Germline V gives CDR1 SGHDN, CDR2 FVKESK. Trimming removed 2 bases from V and 5 bases from J, with 7 bases in between. The CDR3 spans 14 residues. Here the CDR3 reads CASSQTSNNSPLHF. In DNA, the CDR3 is TGTGCCAGCAGCCAAACCAGTAATAATTCACCCCTCCACTTT.

V gene TRBV30 combines with J gene TRBJ2-1; 8 bases fit TRBD1. CDR1 GTSNPN and CDR2 SVGIG come from the germline V gene (reference sequence). The CDR3 is made up of 15 amino acids. V was clipped by 2 bases and J by 8 bases; unmatched bases: 11. The CDR3 nucleotides are TGTGCCTGGAGTCCCGGACAGGGAGTTTCGGATGAGCAGTTCTTC. Protein: CAWSPGQGVSDEQFF.

The chain links TRBV20-1 to TRBJ2-6, with D perhaps being TRBD1 or TRBD2 (5 bases each). Germline values: CDR1 DFQATT, CDR2 SNEGSKA (reference sequence). The CDR3 has 14 residues. V lost 1 base to trimming and J lost 2 bases, with 6 bases between them. The CDR3 DNA reads as TGCAGTGCTAGAGTGGGGGCTGGGGCCAACGTCCTGACTTTC. Amino acid sequence: CSARVGAGANVLTF.

This clonotype was detected once. The gene calls are TRBV7-6 and TRBJ1-4; D is unresolved. Germline V CDR1 and CDR2: SGHVS, FNYEAQ. V lost 5 bases, J lost 6 bases, and 19 bases lay in between. The CDR3 sequence is 16 residues long. CDR3 sequence reads: CASSPRLGGNDEKLFF. In DNA, the CDR3 is TGTGCCAGCAGCCCCCGTTTGGGCGGTAATGATGAAAAACTGTTTTTT.

The chain joins TRBV27 to TRBJ1-6; 8 nucleotides match TRBD1. The CDR3 has 14 residues. Germline V gene sequence: CDR1 MNHEY, CDR2 SMNVEV (reference sequence). V gave up 5 bases and J gave up 10 bases; unmatched junction bases: 7. The CDR3 region has the DNA TGTGCCAGCAGTGACAGGGGAATAGGATCACCCCTCCACTTT. Translating gives CASSDRGIGSPLHF.

This clonotype was counted at least ten times. CDR3: CASSMLRPGLAGENEQFF. Written as DNA, the CDR3 is TGTGCCAGCAGCATGTTGAGACCGGGACTAGCGGGAGAGAATGAGCAGTTCTTC. J is TRBJ2-1 and V is TRBV6-6; 14 nucleotides align to TRBD2. The J segment lost 7 bases and the V segment lost 6 bases, leaving 14 bases of the junction unmatched. The CDR3 loop spans 18 amino acids. Germline CDR1 reads MNHNY; CDR2 reads SVGAGI (reference sequence).

CDR3 region: CSAESSGSLLEQYF. As DNA, the CDR3 is TGCAGTGCCGAATCTAGCGGGAGCCTCCTGGAGCAGTACTTC. This sequence joins TRBV20-1 and TRBJ2-7, with 10 bases identical to TRBD2. The CDR3 runs to 14 residues. J lost 7 bases, V lost 6 bases, and 12 bases had no gene match. Germline V gene sequence: CDR1 DFQATT, CDR2 SNEGSKA (reference sequence).

The chain combines TRBV19 with TRBJ1-5, with 7 bases that match TRBD1. Germline lookup yields CDR1 LNHDA and CDR2 SQIVND (reference sequence). The junction had 17 bases not matched to a gene; V was cut back by 10 bases and J by 2 bases. This CDR3 contains 17 residues. The CDR3 coding sequence is TGTGCCATTCCACACGGGACAGCTTCGGAGGGCAATCAGCCCCAGCATTTT. This gives the protein CAIPHGTASEGNQPQHF.

The chain employs TRBV30 and TRBJ1-2; D not certain. Per germline, CDR1 GTSNPN and CDR2 SVGIG (reference sequence). This CDR3 region has 12 residues. Trimming removed 0 bases at V and 5 bases at J, with 7 bases between. The CDR3 loop reads CAWSVTGYGYTF. DNA of the CDR3: TGTGCCTGGAGTGTGACGGGTTATGGCTACACCTTC.

This clonotype was detected ten times or more. The chain couples TRBV7-8 to TRBJ1-1; no reliable D call. V lost 7 bases and J 5 bases, leaving 11 bases between the germline ends. The length of the CDR3 is 12 residues. Germline V gene sequence: CDR1 SGHVS, CDR2 FQNEAQ. CDR3 bases: TGTGCCAGCACCCTAACGGGTACTGAAGCTTTCTTT. Protein: CASTLTGTEAFF.

This clonotype was observed a few times. The J gene is TRBJ1-5, the V gene TRBV11-2, with 12 positions matching TRBD1. CDR1 is SGHAT and CDR2 is FQNNGV in the germline V gene. The CDR3 length is 17 residues. V lost 2 bases, J lost 4 bases, and 6 bases stayed unmatched. The CDR3 spells CASSLLGDRGRNQPQHF. The CDR3 DNA sequence: TGTGCCAGCAGCTTACTGGGGGACAGGGGGCGGAATCAGCCCCAGCATTTT.